What follows are 12 T cell receptor beta chains derived from one specimen sequenced in a study of PD-L1 blockade in urothelial cancer. Data came from immunoSEQ multiplex PCR; TCRdb stores just in-frame clones and leaves some out. The data show 50,000 to 60,000 clones, 88% seen once. Described time point: peripheral blood 6 weeks after treatment start. The material sequenced was PBMCs, taken around atezolizumab (anti-PD-L1) treatment. The source of these receptors is a man in his fifties or sixties with urothelial cancer.

CDR3 loop: CATSRDQSGETQYF. CDR3 sequence (DNA): TGTGCCACCAGCAGAGATCAAAGCGGGGAGACCCAGTACTTC. The chain uses TRBV15 and TRBJ2-5, with D perhaps matching TRBD2 (6 bases). V lost 0 bases and J lost 5, with 10 bases in between. CDR1 is LNHNV and CDR2 is YYDKDF in the germline V gene (reference sequence). CDR3 length equals 14 residues.

The chain combines TRBV19 with TRBJ2-7, with D possibly TRBD2 on 5 matching bases. CDR1 is LNHDA and CDR2 is SQIVND in the germline V gene (reference sequence). CDR3 length equals 14 residues. Trimming shortened V by 6 bases and J by 3 bases, and 15 bases separated the two germline ends. As DNA, the CDR3 is TGTGCCAGTAGGCCATCTAGCAGAAGCTACGAGCAGTACTTC. Translation: CASRPSSRSYEQYF.

This clone was observed a single time. Other DNA sequences in the same sample also yield this CDR3. J is TRBJ1-6 and V is TRBV25-1; TRBD1 might be the D (5 bases). V was shortened by 2 bases and J by 6 bases, with 11 bases between the two germline ends. In germline, CDR1 is MGHDK, CDR2 SYGVNS. The CDR3 sequence is 15 residues long. CDR3 region: CASSEEQAINSPLHF. CDR3 DNA: TGTGCCAGCAGTGAAGAACAGGCTATTAATTCACCCCTCCACTTT.

This clone was found once. The genes are TRBV5-4 and TRBJ2-3; 8 bases map to TRBD1. Trimming at V came to 4 bases and at J to 1 base, leaving 5 bases not matched to a gene. Germline assignment: CDR1 SGHNT and CDR2 YYREEE (reference sequence). There are 15 residues in the CDR3. CDR3 sequence: CASSPGQGRTDTQYF. CDR3 sequence (DNA): TGTGCCAGCAGCCCCGGACAGGGTCGCACAGATACGCAGTATTTT.

This clone was detected only a few times. The chain couples TRBV5-1 to TRBJ1-1; D is ambiguous. The CDR3 sequence is 13 residues long. V lost 2 bases, J lost 4 bases, and 9 bases lay in between. Per the germline V gene, CDR1 is SGHRS and CDR2 is YFSETQ. The CDR3 region is CASSLRERTEAFF. For the CDR3, the DNA is TGCGCCAGCAGCTTAAGGGAGCGCACTGAAGCTTTCTTT.

V gene TRBV10-3 combines with J gene TRBJ1-1, with no clear D. Germline CDR1 ENHRY, CDR2 SYGVKD. Trimming took off 0 bases at V and 2 bases at J, with 7 bases between the two ends. CDR3 length: 14 amino acids. The CDR3 region has the DNA TGTGCCATCAGTGAGTCCCCAGAAAACACTGAAGCTTTCTTT. Translated, it gives CAISESPENTEAFF.

The chain combines TRBV7-8 with TRBJ1-1; TRBD1 is a possible D gene (6 bases). The V end was cut by 1 base, the J end by 6 bases, with 15 bases between. Germline CDR1 reads SGHVS; CDR2 reads FQNEAQ. The CDR3 has 15 residues. The CDR3 protein is CASSLEAGVKPEAFF. The CDR3 DNA reads TGTGCCAGCAGCTTAGAGGCAGGGGTCAAACCTGAAGCTTTCTTT.

V and J are TRBV10-1 and TRBJ2-2, with D possibly TRBD2 on 6 matching bases. Germline V gives CDR1 WNHNN, CDR2 SYGVQD (reference sequence). Trimming took 6 bases from V and 2 from J, leaving 13 bases between them. The CDR3 is 15 amino acids. CDR3 bases: TGCGCCAGCAGGGCCGGGACTCAAAACACCGGGGAGCTGTTTTTT. Encoded protein: CASRAGTQNTGELFF.

The chain employs TRBV5-1 and TRBJ2-1, with a possible D match to TRBD1 (7 bases). The germline CDR1 and CDR2 sequences are SGHRS and YFSETQ. The CDR3 totals 15 residues. Deletions cut 4 bases from V and 4 bases from J, with 15 bases between. CDR3 DNA sequence: TGCGCCAGCAGCAAGGGCGGGACAGCATACAATGAGCAGTTCTTC. It yields the protein CASSKGGTAYNEQFF.

The rearrangement links TRBV7-2 to TRBJ2-1; 10 bases match TRBD1. V gave up 3 bases and J gave up 6 bases; unmatched junction bases: 8. Germline V gene data show CDR1 as SGHTA and CDR2 as FQGNSA. This CDR3 is 16 amino acids long. The DNA for the CDR3 is TGTGCCAGCAGCTTCACGGGACAGGGGTTTGTCAATGAGCAGTTCTTC. It codes for CASSFTGQGFVNEQFF.

The chain has TRBV7-3 and TRBJ2-1, with TRBD2 matching over 10 bases. Trimming at V came to 5 bases and at J to 2 bases, leaving 6 bases not matched to a gene. The germline V gene encodes CDR1 SGHTA and CDR2 FQGTGA. The CDR3 has 16 amino acids. CDR3: CASSLRSGGAYNEQFF. Here the CDR3 DNA reads TGTGCCAGCAGCCTCCGAAGCGGGGGGGCCTACAATGAGCAGTTCTTC. Full variable domain (remainder filled in from reference TRBV7-3 and TRBJ2-1): GAGVSQTPSNKVTEKGKYVELRCDPISGHTALYWYRQSLGQGPEFLIYFQGTGAADDSGLPNDRFFAVRPEGSVSTLKIQRTERGDSAVYLCASSLRSGGAYNEQFFGPGTRLTVL.

The chain carries TRBV6-5 and TRBJ2-7; 8 bases are shared with TRBD2. Germline V gene lookup returns CDR1 MNHEY and CDR2 SVGAGI. Trimming at V came to 4 bases and at J to 4 bases, leaving 6 bases not matched to a gene. The CDR3 runs 14 residues. The CDR3 bases are TGTGCCAGCAGTTCCGGGGGGGGGCTTTACGAGCAGTACTTC. This encodes CASSSGGGLYEQYF.